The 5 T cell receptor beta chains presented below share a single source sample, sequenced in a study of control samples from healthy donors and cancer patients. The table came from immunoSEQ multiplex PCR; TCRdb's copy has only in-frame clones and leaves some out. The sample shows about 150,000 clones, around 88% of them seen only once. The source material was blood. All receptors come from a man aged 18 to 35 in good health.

CDR3 region: CAWRTGGYNSPLHF. DNA of the CDR3: TGTGCCTGGAGGACAGGAGGATATAATTCACCCCTCCACTTT. The chain recombines TRBV30 with TRBJ1-6; tentatively, D is TRBD1 (6 bases). CDR1 and CDR2 from the germline V gene are GTSNPN and SVGIG (reference sequence). V lost 3 bases, J lost 4 bases, and 10 bases lay in between. The CDR3 contains 14 residues.

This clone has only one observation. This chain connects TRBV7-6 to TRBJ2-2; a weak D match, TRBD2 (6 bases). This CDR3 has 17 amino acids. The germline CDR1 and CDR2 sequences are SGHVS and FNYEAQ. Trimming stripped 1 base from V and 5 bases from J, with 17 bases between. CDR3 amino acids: CASSLEAGSGLTGELFF. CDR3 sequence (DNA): TGTGCCAGCAGCTTAGAGGCCGGGAGTGGACTGACCGGGGAGCTGTTTTTT.

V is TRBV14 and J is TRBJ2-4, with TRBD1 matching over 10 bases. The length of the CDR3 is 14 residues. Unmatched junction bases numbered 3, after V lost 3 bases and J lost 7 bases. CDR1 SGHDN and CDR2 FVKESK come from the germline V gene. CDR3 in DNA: TGTGCCAGCAGCCACCGGGACAGGGGTAACATTCAGTACTTC. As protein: CASSHRDRGNIQYF.

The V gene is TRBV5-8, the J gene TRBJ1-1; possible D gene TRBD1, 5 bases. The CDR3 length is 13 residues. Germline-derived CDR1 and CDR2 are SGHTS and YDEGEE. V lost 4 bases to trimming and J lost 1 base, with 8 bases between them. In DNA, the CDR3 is TGTGCCAGCAGCGCCGACAGGAACACTGAAGCTTTCTTT. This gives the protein CASSADRNTEAFF.

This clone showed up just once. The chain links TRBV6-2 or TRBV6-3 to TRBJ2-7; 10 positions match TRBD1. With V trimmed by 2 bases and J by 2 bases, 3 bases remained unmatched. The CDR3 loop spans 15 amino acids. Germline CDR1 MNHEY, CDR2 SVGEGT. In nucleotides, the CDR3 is TGTGCCAGCAGTTACAAGGGGACAGGGGCCTACGAGCAGTACTTC. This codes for CASSYKGTGAYEQYF.